This entry describes one T cell receptor beta chain. These data come from a study of follicular helper T cells after annual influenza vaccination. The time point denotes: 2015-2016 season, pre-vaccination. Assay used: immunoSEQ multiplex PCR; TCRdb lists only in-frame clones, some missing. The table shows 1,500 to 2,000 clones, with roughly 80% occurring only once. The germline gives CDR1 SQVTM, CDR2 ANQGSEA. Germline trimming cut 4 bases from V and 7 bases from J; bases unmatched to any gene: 12. The CDR3 has 14 residues. The J gene is TRBJ1-1, the V gene TRBV29-1, with TRBD1 identical over 7 bases. The sample here was CXCR5+ CD38- circulating T follicular helper cells from blood, taken on the day of influenza vaccination. Subset of the sample: circulating Tfh, non-naive CD4+CXCR5+PD-1+ (ICOS+CD38+ or ICOS-CD38-). The clonotype originates from an adult who received the influenza vaccine. The CDR3 here is CSVVIGGRQGEAFF. The CDR3 DNA reads TGCAGCGTTGTAATCGGGGGAAGACAGGGTGAAGCTTTCTTT.